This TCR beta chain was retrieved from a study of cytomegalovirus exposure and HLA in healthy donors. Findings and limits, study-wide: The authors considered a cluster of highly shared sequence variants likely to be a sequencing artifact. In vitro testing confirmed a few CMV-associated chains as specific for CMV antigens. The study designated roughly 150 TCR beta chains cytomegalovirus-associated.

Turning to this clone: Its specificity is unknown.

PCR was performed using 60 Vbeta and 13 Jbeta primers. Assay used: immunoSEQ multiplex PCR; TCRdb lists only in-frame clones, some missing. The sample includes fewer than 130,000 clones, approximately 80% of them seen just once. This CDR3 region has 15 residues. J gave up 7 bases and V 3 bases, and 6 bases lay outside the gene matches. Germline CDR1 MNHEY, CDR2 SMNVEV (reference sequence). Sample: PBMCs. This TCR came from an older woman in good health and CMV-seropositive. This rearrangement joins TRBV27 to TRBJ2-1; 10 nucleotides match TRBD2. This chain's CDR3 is CASSFSSTSGNEQFF. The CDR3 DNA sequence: TGTGCCAGCAGTTTCTCCTCGACTAGCGGGAATGAGCAGTTCTTC.